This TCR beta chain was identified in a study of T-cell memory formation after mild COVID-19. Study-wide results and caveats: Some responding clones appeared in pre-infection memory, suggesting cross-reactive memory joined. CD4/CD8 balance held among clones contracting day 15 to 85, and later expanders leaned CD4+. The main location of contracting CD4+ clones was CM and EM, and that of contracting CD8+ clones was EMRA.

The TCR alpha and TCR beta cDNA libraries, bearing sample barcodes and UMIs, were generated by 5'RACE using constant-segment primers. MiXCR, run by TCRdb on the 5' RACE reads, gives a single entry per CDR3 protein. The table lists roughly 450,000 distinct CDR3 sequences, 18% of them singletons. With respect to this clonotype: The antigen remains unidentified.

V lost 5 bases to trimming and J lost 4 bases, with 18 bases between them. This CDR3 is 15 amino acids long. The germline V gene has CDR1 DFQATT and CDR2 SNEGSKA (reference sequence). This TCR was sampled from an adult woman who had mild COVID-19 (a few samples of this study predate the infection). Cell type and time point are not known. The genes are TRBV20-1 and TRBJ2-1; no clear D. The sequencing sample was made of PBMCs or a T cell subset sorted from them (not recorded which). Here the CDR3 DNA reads TGCAGTGCTGGCCCTTTTATCGCGCAGTACAATGAGCAGTTCTTC. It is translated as CSAGPFIAQYNEQFF.